These T cell receptor beta chains were read from a single sample in a study of cytomegalovirus exposure and HLA in healthy donors. Clones were read by immunoSEQ multiplex PCR, and TCRdb kept only the in-frame ones, dropping some. The data hold some 65,000 clones, with approximately 67% observed a single time. Sequences were obtained from PBMCs. The receptors originated from a man aged 25-45 years in good health and CMV-seronegative. The CDR3 runs from the conserved cysteine through the conserved F or W.

cdr3_aa | j_call | cdr3_length | v_call
CASSLAGGPNTEAFF | TRBJ1-1 | 15 | TRBV7-2
CASSLARDTEAFF | TRBJ1-1 | 13 | TRBV5-1
CASSVETGSHEQYF | TRBJ2-7 | 14 | TRBV9
CASSQPFGGGRAGEQYF | TRBJ2-7 | 17 | TRBV4-1
CASRQDENYEQYF | TRBJ2-7 | 13 | TRBV11-2
CAWDSDSGDTDTQYF | TRBJ2-3 | 15 | TRBV30
CASKNSYHYEQYF | TRBJ2-7 | 13 | TRBV19
CASLRTGDF | TRBJ2-3 | 9 | TRBV2
CASSLDPLAFEQYF | TRBJ2-7 | 14 | TRBV5-4
CASSEAGVAGVFF | TRBJ2-1 | 13 | TRBV6-1
CAAHAPGWDDEAFF | TRBJ1-1 | 14 | TRBV19
CASGGGTGGSYEQYF | TRBJ2-7 | 15 | TRBV13
CASSSRDRAFTEAFF | TRBJ1-1 | 15 | TRBV7-8
CASSITGGKETQYF | TRBJ2-5 | 14 | TRBV18
CASSPRGATEAFF | TRBJ1-1 | 13 | TRBV4-1
CASVRSSNQPQHF | TRBJ1-5 | 13 | TRBV19
CASSWGIGDRGNTEAFF | TRBJ1-1 | 17 | TRBV7-9
CASSLEQGGEQFF | TRBJ2-1 | 13 | TRBV5-1
CASSLHGGYTF | TRBJ1-2 | 11 | TRBV5-4
CASSLVGPTITFNYGYTF | TRBJ1-2 | 18 | TRBV28
CASSEMNGYNEQFF | TRBJ2-1 | 14 | TRBV6-1
CASSAIRGLGEKLFF | TRBJ1-4 | 15 | TRBV2
CASSSDTEINEQFF | TRBJ2-1 | 14 | TRBV5-1
CASSPRPDRENTEAFF | TRBJ1-1 | 16 | TRBV18
CAWSVLAGEQFF | TRBJ2-1 | 12 | TRBV30
CASSRTWNTEAFF | TRBJ1-1 | 13 | TRBV27